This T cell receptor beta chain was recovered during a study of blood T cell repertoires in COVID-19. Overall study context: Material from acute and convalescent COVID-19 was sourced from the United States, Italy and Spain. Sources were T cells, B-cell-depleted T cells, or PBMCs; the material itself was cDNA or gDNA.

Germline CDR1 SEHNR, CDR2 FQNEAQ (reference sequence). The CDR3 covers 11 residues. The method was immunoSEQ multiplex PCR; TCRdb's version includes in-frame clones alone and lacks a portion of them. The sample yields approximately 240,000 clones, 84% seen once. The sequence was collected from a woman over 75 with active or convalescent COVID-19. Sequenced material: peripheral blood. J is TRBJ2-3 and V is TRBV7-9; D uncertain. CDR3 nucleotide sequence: TGTGTTTGTGGAGTCACAGATACGCAGTATTTT. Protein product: CVCGVTDTQYF.